These T cell receptor beta chains were read from a single sample in a study of blood T cell repertoires in COVID-19. The assay was immunoSEQ multiplex PCR, and TCRdb's table has in-frame clones only and misses some. Of 84,000 or so clones listed, 65% to 85% were seen once; the top ten hold approximately 6%. Sequencing was carried out using peripheral blood. Every receptor here comes from a man aged 65-85 years with COVID-19, enrolled during active disease. Each CDR3 is given with its conserved first and last residue. A D gene is named only where the DNA matches it firmly. Expanded clones are given a class, and other clones once, few, many or no size at all.

d_gene | j_gene | v_gene | abundance | CDR3aa | CDR3nt
- | TRBJ2-2 | TRBV12-1 | - | CASSPGGRETGELFF | TGTGCCAGCAGCCCTGGCGGGAGGGAGACCGGGGAGCTGTTTTTT
TRBD1 | TRBJ1-3 | TRBV6-5 | - | CASSFTGTESGNTIYF | TGTGCCAGCAGTTTTACTGGGACAGAATCTGGAAACACCATATATTTT
- | TRBJ1-1 | TRBV29-1 | - | CSVGQTNTEAFF | TGCAGCGTTGGACAGACGAACACTGAAGCTTTCTTT
- | TRBJ2-3 | TRBV6-5 | medium-sized | CASSPRADTQYF | TGTGCCAGCAGCCCCAGGGCAGATACGCAGTATTTT
- | TRBJ1-6 | TRBV7-2 | once | CASTSAPGLTSPLHF | TGTGCCAGCACCTCGGCCCCAGGGTTGACTTCACCCCTCCACTTT
TRBD1 | TRBJ2-1 | TRBV3-1/TRBV3-2 | - | CASSARTGGREQFF | TGTGCCAGCAGCGCGCGGACAGGGGGGCGTGAGCAGTTCTTC
TRBD1 | TRBJ2-6 | TRBV4-3 | - | CASSQAGQGDSGANVLTF | TGCGCCAGCAGCCAAGCGGGACAGGGCGACTCTGGGGCCAACGTCCTGACTTTC
TRBD1 | TRBJ2-1 | TRBV13 | - | CASSMWDSYNEQFF | TGTGCCAGCAGCATGTGGGACAGCTACAATGAGCAGTTCTTC
TRBD1 | TRBJ2-7 | TRBV4-2 | - | CASSQDRQGQPTRVQYF | TGTGCCAGCAGCCAAGATAGACAGGGCCAACCTACGAGGGTGCAGTACTTC
TRBD1 | TRBJ1-2 | TRBV9 | - | CASSRDRGANYGYTF | TGTGCCAGCAGCCGGGACAGGGGAGCCAACTATGGCTACACCTTC
- | TRBJ2-3 | TRBV11-2 | - | CASSSLLQTAGGDTQYF | TGTGCCAGCAGCTCCCTTCTACAGACGGCCGGGGGAGATACGCAGTATTTT
- | TRBJ2-5 | TRBV30 | - | CAWSDGRVVETQYF | TGTGCCTGGAGTGACGGCAGGGTCGTAGAGACCCAGTACTTC
- | TRBJ1-5 | TRBV6-2/TRBV6-3 | - | CASSYFISNQPQHF | TGTGCCAGCAGTTACTTCATTAGCAATCAGCCCCAGCATTTT
TRBD1 | TRBJ1-1 | TRBV5-6 | - | CASSPLTGIMNTEAFF | TGTGCCAGCAGCCCCCTGACAGGGATTATGAACACTGAAGCTTTCTTT
TRBD2 | TRBJ2-7 | TRBV6-5 | - | CASNGAGGAYEQYF | TGTGCCAGCAACGGTGCGGGGGGAGCCTACGAGCAGTACTTC
TRBD1 | TRBJ2-3 | TRBV11-2 | - | CASSQQGAKTDTQYF | TGTGCCAGCAGTCAACAGGGGGCGAAAACAGATACGCAGTATTTT
TRBD2 | TRBJ2-7 | TRBV6-5 | few | CASSYSITSGGYEQYF | TGTGCCAGCAGTTACTCGATTACTAGCGGAGGTTACGAGCAGTACTTC
TRBD1 | TRBJ2-3 | TRBV2 | - | CASMLPGTGRTDTQYF | TGTGCCAGCATGCTCCCCGGGACAGGGCGCACAGATACGCAGTATTTT
- | TRBJ2-3 | TRBV2 | - | CASSEALSKQAPQYF | TGTGCCAGCAGTGAAGCGCTTTCGAAACAGGCCCCGCAGTATTTT
- | TRBJ1-2 | TRBV18 | - | CASGGGAYGYTF | TGTGCCAGTGGAGGGGGGGCCTATGGCTACACCTTC
- | TRBJ2-3 | TRBV24-1 | - | CATSNTGDTDTQYF | TGTGCCACCAGCAATACAGGAGACACAGATACGCAGTATTTT
- | TRBJ1-2 | TRBV5-1 | - | CASSLEGQTSRGYTF | TGCGCCAGCAGCTTGGAAGGACAGACCAGCAGGGGCTACACCTTC
- | TRBJ2-1 | TRBV2 | - | CASTPSSYNEQFF | TGTGCCAGCACTCCGAGCTCCTACAATGAGCAGTTCTTC
- | TRBJ1-1 | TRBV2 | many | CASCASPYTEAFF | TGTGCCAGCTGCGCGTCTCCGTACACTGAAGCTTTCTTT
TRBD1 | TRBJ1-2 | TRBV19 | - | CASSSEMTGGHGYTF | TGTGCCAGTAGTAGCGAGATGACAGGGGGCCATGGCTACACCTTC
- | TRBJ1-6 | TRBV5-1 | - | CASSLADTNSPLHF | TGCGCCAGCAGCTTGGCAGATACCAATTCACCCCTCCACTTT
TRBD2 | TRBJ2-7 | TRBV18 | - | CASSGTRGAHSGRRYEQYF | TGTGCCAGCTCCGGCACGCGGGGGGCGCATTCAGGGCGAAGATACGAGCAGTACTTC
TRBD1 | TRBJ2-5 | TRBV6-5 | - | CASSYSGGGIPETQYF | TGTGCCAGCAGTTACTCAGGGGGCGGAATCCCAGAGACCCAGTACTTC
TRBD2 | TRBJ2-7 | TRBV9 | - | CASSGGVGRASYEQYF | TGTGCCAGCAGCGGTGGGGTCGGGAGGGCCTCCTACGAGCAGTACTTC